Shown below are 29 T cell receptor beta chains from a single sample sequenced in a study of spatial heterogeneity in lung cancer. TCRdb independently ran MiXCR on the 5' RACE reads; one entry per CDR3 protein. The repertoire holds over a thousand distinct CDR3 sequences, with around half as singletons. The time point denotes: sample taken at primary tumor resection. No cell sorting; template was whole RNA from tumor, lung tissue or PBMC. Sequences were derived from PBMCs, sampled at surgery. The origin of the receptors is a male donor with early-stage non-small cell lung cancer.

Notes on this clonotype: The library was designed around alpha chains, so this beta chain is a stray read whose abundance carries little weight. V usage is TRBV20-1 and J usage is TRBJ2-3; 7 nucleotides line up with TRBD1. The germline CDR1 and CDR2 sequences are DFQATT and SNEGSKA (reference sequence). The CDR3 is 15 amino acids. The V segment lost 0 bases and the J segment 5 bases; nucleotides outside the gene matches: 8. CDR3 bases: TGCAGTGCTAGAGAAGGGGGCGAGGTCGGAGATACGCAGTATTTT. Translating gives CSAREGGEVGDTQYF.

Of note for this clonotype: In a library made to pick up alpha chains, this beta chain is a stray read with a size that means little. The gene calls are TRBV3-1 and TRBJ2-7, with unresolved D. Trimming stripped 1 base from V and 2 bases from J, with 9 bases between. This CDR3 contains 14 residues. CDR1 and CDR2 (germline): LGHDT, YNNKEL (reference sequence). The CDR3 DNA reads as TGTGCCAGCAGCCAAGCAACAGCTACCTACGAGCAGTACTTC. Translation gives CASSQATATYEQYF.

In regard to this clonotype: Little can be read into the size of this beta chain, an off-target read in a library designed for alpha chains. V is TRBV27 and J is TRBJ1-6; possible D gene TRBD1, 6 bases. V lost 2 bases to trimming and J lost 10 bases, with 15 bases between them. The CDR3 contains 15 residues. CDR1 and CDR2 from the germline V gene are MNHEY and SMNVEV (reference sequence). The CDR3 is CASSLRDRLGSPLHF. Here the CDR3 DNA reads TGTGCCAGCAGTTTAAGAGACAGGTTGGGGTCACCCCTCCACTTT.

In regard to this clonotype: This beta chain slipped into a library made for alpha chains as a stray read, so its size is not meaningful. This sequence joins TRBV7-9 and TRBJ2-2, with no clear D. The V end lost 6 bases, the J end lost 3 bases, and 11 bases lay between the germline ends. This CDR3 has 14 amino acids. In germline, CDR1 is SEHNR, CDR2 FQNEAQ (reference sequence). Written as DNA, the CDR3 is TGTGCCAGCAGGCTACAGTATCACACCGGGGAGCTGTTTTTT. This codes for CASRLQYHTGELFF.

Remarks on this clonotype: The size of this beta chain means little, since it is a stray read in a library made for alpha chains. The rearrangement links TRBV2 to TRBJ1-1, with D hard to call. CDR3 length: 15 residues. Germline V gene lookup returns CDR1 SNHLY and CDR2 FYNNEI. V was clipped by 4 bases and J by 3 bases, with 15 bases between them. The DNA for the CDR3 is TGTGCCAGCAGTGGCCGACGGTCCTCAGACACTGAAGCTTTCTTT. This translates into CASSGRRSSDTEAFF.

In its sample, this clonotype was seen a few times. This beta chain is an unintended read in a library built for alpha chains; its size means little. The chain uses TRBV19 and TRBJ2-3, with D possibly TRBD1 on 5 matching bases. Germline V lookup: CDR1 LNHDA, CDR2 SQIVND (reference sequence). Trimming took 2 bases from V and 0 from J, leaving 9 bases between them. This CDR3 comprises 15 residues. CDR3 residues: CASSINRRSTDTQYF. CDR3 in DNA: TGTGCCAGTAGTATAAACAGGCGTAGCACAGATACGCAGTATTTT. Filled out from reference TRBV19 and TRBJ2-3, the complete variable domain reads DGGITQSPKYLFRKEGQNVTLSCEQNLNHDAMYWYRQDPGQGLRLIYYSQIVNDFQKGDIAEGYSVSREKKESFPLTVTSAQKNPTAFYLCASSINRRSTDTQYFGPGTRLTVL.

This clonotype occurred a few times. As an off-target read in a library built for alpha chains, this beta chain has a frequency of little significance. The rearrangement uses TRBV29-1 and TRBJ2-7, with D tentatively TRBD2 (6 bases). The CDR3 length is 13 residues. The germline gives CDR1 SQVTM, CDR2 ANQGSEA. The V gene lost 4 bases and the J gene lost 2 bases, with 12 bases spanning the gap. This chain's CDR3 is CSVVEGGPYEQYF. In DNA, the CDR3 is TGCAGCGTTGTGGAGGGTGGCCCCTACGAGCAGTACTTC.

As to this clonotype: This beta chain appears as a stray read in a library generated for alpha chains; its size is not informative. CDR3 DNA: TGTGCCAGCAGTGAATTAGAAAATACTAGCCCTCAAGAGACCCAGTACTTC. Encoded protein: CASSELENTSPQETQYF. The chain uses TRBV28 and TRBJ2-5; the D gene is possibly TRBD2 (6 bases). The V end was cut by 5 bases, the J end by 2 bases, with 21 bases between. The CDR3 consists of 17 residues. Germline-derived CDR1 and CDR2 are MDHEN and SYDVKM.

This clonotype appeared a few times. Little can be read into the size of this beta chain, an off-target read in a library designed for alpha chains. This chain links TRBV28 with TRBJ1-6, with 7 bases that match TRBD1. The CDR3 contains 15 residues. V gave up 5 bases and J gave up 14 bases; unmatched junction bases: 15. CDR1 is MDHEN, CDR2 SYDVKM, per germline. The CDR3 DNA sequence: TGTGCCAGCAGTCCCCCGGGACAGCCCTCAAGAGCCCTCCACTTT. Amino acids: CASSPPGQPSRALHF.

About this clonotype itself: The library was built for alpha chains, so this beta chain is an off-target read and its size means little. J is TRBJ1-1 and V is TRBV29-1; 7 nucleotides line up with TRBD1. The CDR3 contains 12 residues. Trimming at V came to 5 bases and at J to 3 bases, leaving 3 bases not matched to a gene. Looked up from germline, CDR1 is SQVTM and CDR2 is ANQGSEA. The CDR3 DNA is TGCAGCGTTTTGACAGGGCACACTGAAGCTTTCTTT. Translating gives CSVLTGHTEAFF.

In regard to this clonotype: A library prepared for alpha chains yielded this beta chain as an off-target read; its size is of little meaning. J is TRBJ2-3 and V is TRBV12-3 or TRBV12-4; D not resolved. This CDR3 is 14 amino acids long. The ends were cut back, 3 bases at V and 2 bases at J, with 9 bases in the middle. CDR3 residues: CASSFLVYTDTQYF. The CDR3 DNA follows: TGTGCCAGCAGTTTCCTAGTATACACAGATACGCAGTATTTT.

Comments on this clonotype: Since the library was made to target alpha chains, this beta chain is a stray read and its abundance is not meaningful. V gene TRBV30 combines with J gene TRBJ2-7; D perhaps matches TRBD1 (6 bases). The CDR3 consists of 13 residues. The V gene lost 2 bases and the J gene lost 1 base, with 9 bases spanning the gap. Looked up from germline, CDR1 is GTSNPN and CDR2 is SVGIG (reference sequence). CDR3 bases: TGTGCCTGGAGTAACAGGGATTCCTACGAGCAGTACTTC. It translates to CAWSNRDSYEQYF.

Worth noting for this clonotype: This beta chain came through as a stray read in a library set up for alpha chains, and its size says little. CDR3 in amino acids: CASSLSSAYYGYTF. Here the CDR3 DNA reads TGTGCCAGCAGTTTAAGCAGTGCTTACTATGGCTACACCTTC. The chain uses TRBV28 and TRBJ1-2; no clear D gene. The germline gives CDR1 MDHEN, CDR2 SYDVKM. The V end lost 2 bases, the J end lost 3 bases, and 10 bases lay between the germline ends. The CDR3 runs to 14 residues.

Details on this clonotype: This beta chain is a stray sequence in a library constructed for alpha chains; its clone size is not meaningful. J is TRBJ2-3 and V is TRBV12-2; the D segment call TRBD1 is taken from the table without a DNA check. TRBV12-2 is assigned pseudogene status. This CDR3 contains 17 residues. Written as DNA, the CDR3 is TGTGCAAGTCGCCCGACCCCACAGGGGGCAGGTGCAGATACGCAGTATTTT. This encodes CASRPTPQGAGADTQYF.

As regards this clonotype: This beta chain appears as a stray read in a library generated for alpha chains; its size is not informative. The V call is TRBV28, the J call TRBJ1-5; D is unclear. CDR1 MDHEN and CDR2 SYDVKM come from the germline V gene. CDR3 length equals 14 residues. V lost 7 bases and J lost 0, with 10 bases in between. CDR3: CASKRGSSNQPQHF. The CDR3, as DNA: TGTGCCAGCAAGAGAGGGTCTAGCAATCAGCCCCAGCATTTT.

On this clonotype: A library prepared for alpha chains yielded this beta chain as an off-target read; its size is of little meaning. The chain employs TRBV29-1 and TRBJ2-5, with D tentatively TRBD2 (6 bases). The CDR3 covers 13 residues. V was pared by 1 base and J by 4 bases, with 10 bases between. Germline V gene sequence: CDR1 SQVTM, CDR2 ANQGSEA. CDR3 in amino acids: CSVEAGLGETQYF. The CDR3 nucleotides are TGCAGCGTTGAAGCGGGACTCGGAGAGACCCAGTACTTC.

Regarding this clonotype: A library made for alpha chains picked up this beta chain off target, so its size means little. The CDR3 loop reads CASRGPGELFF. DNA for the CDR3: TGTGCCAGCAGGGGCCCCGGGGAGCTGTTTTTT. The J gene is TRBJ2-2, the V gene TRBV2; D gene unclear. Trimming left V 6 bases short and J 6 bases short, with 5 bases between. Per the germline V gene, CDR1 is SNHLY and CDR2 is FYNNEI. The CDR3 runs 11 residues.

This clonotype has only one observation. A library prepared for alpha chains yielded this beta chain as an off-target read; its size is of little meaning. The gene calls are TRBV11-2 and TRBJ2-1, with 12 bases aligning to TRBD2. V shed 3 bases, J shed 9 bases, and the junction held 6 bases outside the gene matches. The CDR3 covers 15 residues. The germline gives CDR1 SGHAT, CDR2 FQNNGV. This CDR3 is CASSLTSGGGGEQFF. The CDR3 DNA follows: TGTGCCAGCAGCTTGACTAGCGGGGGCGGCGGTGAGCAGTTCTTC.

A note on this clonotype: This beta chain is off target for a library built for alpha chains, so its abundance means little. The CDR3 is CASSLEFSGQPYEQYF. In DNA form, the CDR3 reads TGTGCCAGCAGCTTAGAGTTCTCGGGACAGCCCTACGAGCAGTACTTC. The chain employs TRBV7-9 and TRBJ2-7, with 7 bases identical to TRBD1. The CDR3 loop spans 16 amino acids. Trimming at V came to 1 base and at J to 2 bases, leaving 8 bases not matched to a gene. Per the germline V gene, CDR1 is SEHNR and CDR2 is FQNEAQ (reference sequence).

Concerning this clonotype itself: A library prepared for alpha chains yielded this beta chain as an off-target read; its size is of little meaning. The chain couples TRBV6-2 or TRBV6-3 to TRBJ2-3; 9 bases line up with TRBD2. V shed 4 bases, J shed 0 bases, and the junction held 8 bases outside the gene matches. Per germline, CDR1 MNHEY and CDR2 SVGEGT. This CDR3 is built from 17 residues. CDR3 sequence reads: CASSLGRLAASTDTQYF. Here the CDR3 DNA reads TGTGCCAGCAGTTTAGGGCGACTAGCGGCTAGCACAGATACGCAGTATTTT.

Relative to its sample, this clonotype is large (0.1 to 1%). This beta chain is a stray read from a library made for alpha chains; its abundance is not meaningful. The chain recombines TRBV12-3 or TRBV12-4 with TRBJ2-1; D may be TRBD2 (5 bases). This CDR3 is 15 amino acids long. V dropped 5 bases and J dropped 7 bases, with 18 bases sitting between them. The CDR3 here is CASSPSGGLGNEQFF. CDR3 DNA sequence: TGTGCCAGCAGTCCCTCCGGCGGGTTGGGTAATGAGCAGTTCTTC.

In this sample, this clonotype turned up a few times. Within a library made for alpha chains, this beta chain is off target, and its count is uninformative. This rearrangement joins TRBV20-1 to TRBJ2-7, with 8 bases identical to TRBD1. The V gene end was trimmed by 5 bases and the J gene end by 2 bases; junction bases not matched to a gene: 5. The V gene's germline CDR1 is DFQATT and CDR2 SNEGSKA (reference sequence). The CDR3 runs to 13 residues. CDR3 residues: CSALRGPTYEQYF. CDR3 DNA sequence: TGCAGTGCTCTCAGGGGGCCCACCTACGAGCAGTACTTC.

Comment on this clonotype: Within a library made for alpha chains, this beta chain is off target, and its count is uninformative. The chain couples TRBV3-1 to TRBJ2-7; D gene ambiguous. This CDR3 comprises 14 residues. CDR1 and CDR2 (germline): LGHDT, YNNKEL (reference sequence). The V end lost 6 bases, the J end lost 4 bases, and 16 bases lay between the germline ends. The CDR3 region is CASSQLGSEYEQYF. The CDR3 DNA follows: TGTGCCAGCAGTCAATTGGGCAGTGAGTACGAGCAGTACTTC.

Remarks on this clonotype: The library was built for alpha chains, so this beta chain is an off-target read and its size means little. The chain links TRBV9 to TRBJ2-1; 9 bases map to TRBD1. From germline, CDR1 is SGDLS and CDR2 YYNGEE. This CDR3 is built from 14 residues. V lost 4 bases, J lost 3 bases, and 2 bases stayed unmatched. The CDR3, as DNA: TGTGCCAGCAGCAACAGGGGGCTCTACAATGAGCAGTTCTTC. Encoded protein: CASSNRGLYNEQFF.

About this clonotype itself: This beta chain came through as a stray read in a library set up for alpha chains, and its size says little. CDR3 loop: CATSDRTSTGELFF. CDR3 bases: TGTGCCACCAGTGACCGGACGTCCACCGGGGAGCTGTTTTTT. The genes are TRBV24-1 and TRBJ2-2; D uncertain. Between the trimmed V and J ends, which lost 4 bases and 4 bases, there was a span of 9 bases. Looked up from germline, CDR1 is KGHDR and CDR2 is SFDVKD. The length of the CDR3 is 14 residues.

As to this clonotype: This beta chain turned up in a library designed for alpha chains; as an off-target read, its abundance says little. V and J are TRBV30 and TRBJ1-1, with D unclear. V was trimmed by 2 bases and J by 0 bases, leaving 16 bases between them. From germline, CDR1 is GTSNPN and CDR2 SVGIG (reference sequence). This CDR3 is 16 amino acids long. The CDR3 reads CAWSWSNGWMNTEAFF. The DNA for the CDR3 is TGTGCCTGGAGTTGGTCTAACGGCTGGATGAACACTGAAGCTTTCTTT.

Regarding this clonotype: This beta chain is an unintended read in a library built for alpha chains; its size means little. This chain connects TRBV10-3 to TRBJ2-1; TRBD2 matches at 11 bases. Germline-derived CDR1 and CDR2 are ENHRY and SYGVKD. CDR3 length: 15 amino acids. V lost 5 bases to trimming and J lost 3 bases; unmatched junction nucleotides: 3. In DNA form, the CDR3 reads TGTGCCATCAGTTCGACTAGCGGGGTCTACAATGAGCAGTTCTTC. Amino acid sequence: CAISSTSGVYNEQFF.

Remarks on this clonotype: Found in a library prepared for alpha chains, this beta chain is an off-target read, and its abundance has little meaning. The chain is built from TRBV6-2 or TRBV6-3 and TRBJ2-3, with TRBD2 matching 13 bases. Germline V gives CDR1 MNHEY, CDR2 SVGEGT. With 4 bases clipped from V and 3 bases from J, the junction kept 1 base outside the gene matches. This CDR3 is built from 15 residues. The CDR3 loop is CASSSGLAGTDTQYF. The DNA of the CDR3 is TGTGCCAGCAGTTCGGGACTAGCGGGGACAGATACGCAGTATTTT.

This clonotype has more than one count but fewer than ten. A library made for alpha chains picked up this beta chain off target, so its size means little. The J gene is TRBJ2-7, the V gene TRBV5-1, with TRBD1 matching 7 bases. The CDR3 sequence is 13 residues long. CDR1 and CDR2 (germline): SGHRS, YFSETQ. V lost 4 bases and J lost 5; bases outside the gene matches: 6. The CDR3 sequence: CASSVTGADEQYF. Here the CDR3 DNA reads TGCGCCAGCAGCGTTACAGGGGCGGACGAGCAGTACTTC.